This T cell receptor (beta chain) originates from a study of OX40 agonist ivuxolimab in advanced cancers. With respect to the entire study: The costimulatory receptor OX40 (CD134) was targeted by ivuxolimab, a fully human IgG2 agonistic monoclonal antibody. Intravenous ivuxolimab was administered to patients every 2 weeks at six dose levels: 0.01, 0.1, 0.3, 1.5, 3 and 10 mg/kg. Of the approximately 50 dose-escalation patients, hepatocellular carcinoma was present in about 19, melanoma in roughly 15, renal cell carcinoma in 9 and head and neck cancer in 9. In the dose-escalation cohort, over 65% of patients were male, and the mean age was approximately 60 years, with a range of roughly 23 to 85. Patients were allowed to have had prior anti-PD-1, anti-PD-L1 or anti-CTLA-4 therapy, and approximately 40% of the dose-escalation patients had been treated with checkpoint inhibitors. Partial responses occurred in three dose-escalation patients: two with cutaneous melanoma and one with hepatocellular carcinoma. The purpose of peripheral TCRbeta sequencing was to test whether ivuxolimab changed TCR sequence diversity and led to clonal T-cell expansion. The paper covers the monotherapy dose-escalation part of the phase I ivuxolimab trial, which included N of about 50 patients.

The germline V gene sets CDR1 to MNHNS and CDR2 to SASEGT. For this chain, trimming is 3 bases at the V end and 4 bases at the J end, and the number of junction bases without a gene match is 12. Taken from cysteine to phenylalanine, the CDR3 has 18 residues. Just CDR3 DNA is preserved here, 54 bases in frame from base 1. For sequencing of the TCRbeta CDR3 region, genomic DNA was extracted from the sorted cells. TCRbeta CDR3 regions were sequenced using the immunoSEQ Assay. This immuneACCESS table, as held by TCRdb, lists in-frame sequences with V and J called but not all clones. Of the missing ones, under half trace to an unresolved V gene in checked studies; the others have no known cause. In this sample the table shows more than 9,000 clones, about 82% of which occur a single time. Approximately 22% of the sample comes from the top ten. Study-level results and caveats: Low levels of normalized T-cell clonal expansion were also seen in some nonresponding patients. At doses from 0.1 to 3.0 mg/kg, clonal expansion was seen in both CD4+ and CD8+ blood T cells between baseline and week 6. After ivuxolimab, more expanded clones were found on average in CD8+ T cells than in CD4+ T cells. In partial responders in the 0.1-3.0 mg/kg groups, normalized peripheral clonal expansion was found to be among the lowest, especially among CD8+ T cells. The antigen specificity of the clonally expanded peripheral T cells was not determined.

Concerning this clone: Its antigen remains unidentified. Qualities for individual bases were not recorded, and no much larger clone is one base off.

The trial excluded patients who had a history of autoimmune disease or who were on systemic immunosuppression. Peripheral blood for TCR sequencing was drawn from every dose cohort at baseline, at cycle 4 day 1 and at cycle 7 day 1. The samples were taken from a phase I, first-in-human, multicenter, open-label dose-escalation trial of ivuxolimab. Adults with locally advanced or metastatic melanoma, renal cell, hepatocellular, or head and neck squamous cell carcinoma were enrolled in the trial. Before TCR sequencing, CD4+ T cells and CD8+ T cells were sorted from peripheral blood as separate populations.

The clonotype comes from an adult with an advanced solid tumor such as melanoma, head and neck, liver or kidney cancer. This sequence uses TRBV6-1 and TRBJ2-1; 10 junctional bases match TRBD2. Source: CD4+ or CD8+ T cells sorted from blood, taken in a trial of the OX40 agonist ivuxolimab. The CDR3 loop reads CASSDRLAGVGRYNEQFF. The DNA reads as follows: TGTGCCAGCAGTGACCGTCTAGCGGGGGTGGGTAGGTACAATGAGCAGTTCTTC.